These T cell receptor beta chains were read from a single sample in a study of cytomegalovirus exposure and HLA in healthy donors. The repertoire was sequenced with immunoSEQ multiplex PCR; TCRdb's copy has only in-frame clones and lacks some. The sample yields about 130,000 clones, approximately 74% seen once. The sample comprised PBMCs. Source of these receptors: a man aged 35 to 55 in good health and CMV-seropositive. Each CDR3 is given with its conserved first and last residue. The D gene is left open where the match is weak. Size tells how often a clone was seen (once, few, many) or the class of an expanded clone, and some rows leave it out.

NA,TRBV20-1,few,TRBJ1-3,TGCAGTGCTAGAGATGCGTACACCATATATTTT,CSARDAYTIYF
TRBD2,TRBV19,NA,TRBJ2-5,TGTGCCAGTAGCGGACTAGCGGGAGGAACCCTCCCAGAGACCCAGTACTTC,CASSGLAGGTLPETQYF
NA,TRBV27,NA,TRBJ1-2,TGTGCCAGCAGTACACCGGGCGGGACGGACACCTTC,CASSTPGGTDTF
TRBD1,TRBV19,NA,TRBJ2-7,TGTGCCAGTAGTAGGGACAGGGGCTACGAGCAGTACTTC,CASSRDRGYEQYF
TRBD2,TRBV7-3,NA,TRBJ2-3,TGTGCCAGCAGCGCCCGGACTAGCGGGTCCACAGATACGCAGTATTTT,CASSARTSGSTDTQYF
TRBD1,TRBV7-9,NA,TRBJ1-5,TGTGCCAGCAGCCCACCGGGGGACAGGGGGCCCCAGCCCCAGCATTTT,CASSPPGDRGPQPQHF
TRBD2,TRBV10-2,few,TRBJ2-7,TGCGCCAGCAGTGAAACGGGAGGAACCTACGAGCAGTACTTC,CASSETGGTYEQYF
NA,TRBV7-9,NA,TRBJ1-1,TGTGCCAGCAGCCTTCAGGGGATCTTGGCTGAAGCTTTCTTT,CASSLQGILAEAFF
NA,TRBV6-5,NA,TRBJ1-2,TGTGCCAGCAGAACACCCCTGGCCCCCTATGGCTACACCTTC,CASRTPLAPYGYTF
NA,TRBV7-8,few,TRBJ1-2,TGTGCCAGCAGCTTATGGGAGGGCGGCTACACCTTC,CASSLWEGGYTF
TRBD1,TRBV6-5,once,TRBJ2-7,TGTGCCAGCAGTTACGGGACAGGCGGTACCTACGAGCAGTACTTC,CASSYGTGGTYEQYF
NA,TRBV27,few,TRBJ1-2,TGTGCCAGCAGGACAGCGGGGGACTATGGCTACACCTTC,CASRTAGDYGYTF
NA,TRBV6-7,NA,TRBJ1-3,TGTGCCAGCCCTCAGGAAATAGGAAACACCATATATTTT,CASPQEIGNTIYF
TRBD1,TRBV7-7,NA,TRBJ2-5,TGTGCCAGCAGCTCCTGGACAGGTTCCCAAGAGACCCAGTACTTC,CASSSWTGSQETQYF
NA,TRBV6-1,NA,TRBJ1-6,TGTGCCAGCACCCCCAGGGGTTCCTATAATTCACCCCTCCACTTT,CASTPRGSYNSPLHF
NA,TRBV5-1,NA,TRBJ1-3,TGCGCCAGCAGCTTGGGATCAACAGGGTTTGCCTCTGGAAACACCATATATTTT,CASSLGSTGFASGNTIYF
TRBD1,TRBV5-6,NA,TRBJ2-3,TGTGCCAGCAGCTTAGGGACAGGGCTTACAGATACGCAGTATTTT,CASSLGTGLTDTQYF
NA,TRBV18,NA,TRBJ2-2,TGTGCCAGCTCACCGTTACAGGACACCGGGGAGCTGTTTTTT,CASSPLQDTGELFF
NA,TRBV28,NA,TRBJ1-3,TGTGCCACCCGGGGTAGGGCAGCCCCTGATTTT,CATRGRAAPDF
NA,TRBV30,few,TRBJ1-1,TGTGCCTGGACCGGGGGATTTAACACTGAAGCTTTCTTT,CAWTGGFNTEAFF
TRBD1,TRBV27,NA,TRBJ1-1,TGTGCCAGCAGTCCGTCGACAGGGGGCGGGACTGAAGCTTTCTTT,CASSPSTGGGTEAFF
NA,TRBV30,once,TRBJ1-2,TGTGCCTGGAGTGTACAGGTCTATGGCTACACCTTC,CAWSVQVYGYTF
NA,TRBV5-1,NA,TRBJ1-1,TGCGCCAGCAGCTTGCTGTCAGGGGAACACACTGAAGCTTTCTTT,CASSLLSGEHTEAFF
TRBD2,TRBV7-8,NA,TRBJ2-7,TGTGCCAGCAGCTTTCGGGGGGGGACTAGCCTTCAATTCGAGCAGTACTTC,CASSFRGGTSLQFEQYF
TRBD1,TRBV11-3,NA,TRBJ2-7,TGTGCCAGCAGCTTAGATTGGACAGGGTCCGAGCAGTACTTC,CASSLDWTGSEQYF
NA,TRBV6-5,NA,TRBJ1-2,TGTGCCAGCAGAACCCCGACAGGTACTGGCTACACCTTC,CASRTPTGTGYTF
NA,TRBV13,few,TRBJ2-1,TGTGCCAGCAGCTTAGTCGGGAATGAGCAGTTCTTC,CASSLVGNEQFF
TRBD1,TRBV15,NA,TRBJ1-5,TGTGCCGCGGGACAGTATAGCAATCAGCCCCAGCATTTT,CAAGQYSNQPQHF
NA,TRBV11-2,NA,TRBJ2-7,TGTGCCAGCAGCTTTTCCGGCTACGAGCAGTACTTC,CASSFSGYEQYF
NA,TRBV2,NA,TRBJ2-5,TGTGCCAGCAGTGCCCGACAGCAAGAGACCCAGTACTTC,CASSARQQETQYF
TRBD1,TRBV2,NA,TRBJ1-5,TGTGCCAGCAGGGACAGGGGAATGGGCAATCAGCCCCAGCATTTT,CASRDRGMGNQPQHF
NA,TRBV27,NA,TRBJ1-5,TGTGCCAGCAGTTTAGGGCAGGGGTTCCGCCAGCCCCAGCATTTT,CASSLGQGFRQPQHF
NA,TRBV6-5,NA,TRBJ1-1,TGTGCCAGCAGTTACTTCAAGAACACTGAAGCTTTCTTT,CASSYFKNTEAFF
TRBD1,TRBV7-6,once,TRBJ2-7,TGTGCCAGCAGCCGAGCCGGGACAGGGAACTACGAGCAGTACTTC,CASSRAGTGNYEQYF